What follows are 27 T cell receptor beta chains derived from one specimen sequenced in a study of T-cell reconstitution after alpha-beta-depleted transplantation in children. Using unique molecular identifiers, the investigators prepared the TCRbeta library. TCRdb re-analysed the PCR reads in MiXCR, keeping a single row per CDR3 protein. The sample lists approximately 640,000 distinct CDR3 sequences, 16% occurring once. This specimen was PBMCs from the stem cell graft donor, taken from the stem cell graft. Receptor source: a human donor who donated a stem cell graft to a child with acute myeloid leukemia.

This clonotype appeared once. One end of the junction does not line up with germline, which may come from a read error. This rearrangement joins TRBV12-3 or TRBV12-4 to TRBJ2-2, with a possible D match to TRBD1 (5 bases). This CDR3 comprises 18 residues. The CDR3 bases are TGTGCCATCAGTTTTTTGTTTTGGGGCGTCAGGAACACCGGGGAGCTGTTTTTT. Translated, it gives CAISFLFWGVRNTGELFF.

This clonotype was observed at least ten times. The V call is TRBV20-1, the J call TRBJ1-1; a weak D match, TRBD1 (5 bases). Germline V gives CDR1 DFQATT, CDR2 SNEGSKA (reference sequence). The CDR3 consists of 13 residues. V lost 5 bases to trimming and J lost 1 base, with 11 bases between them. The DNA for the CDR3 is TGCAGTGCTCGGGGCGGCCAGAACACTGAAGCTTTCTTT. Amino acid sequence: CSARGGQNTEAFF.

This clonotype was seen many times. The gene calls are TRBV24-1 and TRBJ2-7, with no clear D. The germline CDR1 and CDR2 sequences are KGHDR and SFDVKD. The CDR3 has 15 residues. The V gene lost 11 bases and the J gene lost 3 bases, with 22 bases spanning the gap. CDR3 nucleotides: TGTGCCATCGAGAACCGAAGGAGACACCTCTACGAGCAGTACGTC. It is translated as CAIENRRRHLYEQYV.

The CDR3 region is CASSPGPMGEQYF. The CDR3, as DNA: TGCGCCAGCAGCCCGGGTCCGATGGGGGAGCAGTACTTC. The chain employs TRBV5-1 and TRBJ2-7; D is undetermined. The CDR3 consists of 13 residues. The germline V gene has CDR1 SGHRS and CDR2 YFSETQ. The V end lost 4 bases, the J end lost 7 bases, and 15 bases lay between the germline ends.

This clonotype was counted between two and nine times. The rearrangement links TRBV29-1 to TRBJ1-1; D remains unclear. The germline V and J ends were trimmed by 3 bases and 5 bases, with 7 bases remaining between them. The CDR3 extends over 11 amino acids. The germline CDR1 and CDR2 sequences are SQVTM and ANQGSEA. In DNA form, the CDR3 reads TGCAGCGTTGATCTCAGAACTGAAGCTTTCTTT. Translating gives CSVDLRTEAFF.

The DNA of the CDR3 is TGCAGCGCCCCGGGCCAGGGGAGCGAGACCCAGTACTTC. Its translation: CSAPGQGSETQYF. The genes are TRBV29-1 and TRBJ2-5, with D perhaps TRBD1 (6 bases). V lost 7 bases and J 5 bases, leaving 17 bases between the germline ends. The CDR3 contains 13 residues. CDR1 SQVTM and CDR2 ANQGSEA come from the germline V gene.

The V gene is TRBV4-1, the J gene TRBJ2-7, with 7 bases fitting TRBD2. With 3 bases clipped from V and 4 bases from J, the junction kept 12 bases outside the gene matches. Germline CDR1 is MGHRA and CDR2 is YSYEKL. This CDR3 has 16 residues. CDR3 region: CASSQSSGSGGYEQYF. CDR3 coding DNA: TGCGCCAGCAGCCAGTCCTCGGGGTCGGGGGGATACGAGCAGTACTTC.

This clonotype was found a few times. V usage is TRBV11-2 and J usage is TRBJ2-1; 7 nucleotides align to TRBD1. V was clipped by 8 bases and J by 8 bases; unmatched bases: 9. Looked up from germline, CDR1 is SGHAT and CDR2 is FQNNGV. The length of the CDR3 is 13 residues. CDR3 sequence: CASSKGAQDEQFF. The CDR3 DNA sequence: TGTGCCAGCTCCAAGGGGGCACAAGATGAGCAGTTCTTC.

The CDR3 sequence is CASFISGGAGYEQFF. In DNA form, the CDR3 reads TGTGCCAGCTTTATTAGCGGGGGGGCGGGGTATGAGCAGTTCTTC. The chain uses TRBV28 and TRBJ2-1; the match to TRBD2 covers 11 bases. This CDR3 region has 15 residues. CDR1 and CDR2 (germline): MDHEN, SYDVKM. V trimming: 8 bases; J trimming: 8 bases; junction bases outside the gene matches: 11. Complete variable domain (other parts from reference TRBV28 and TRBJ2-1): DVKVTQSSRYLVKRTGEKVFLECVQDMDHENMFWYRQDPGLGLRLIYFSYDVKMKEKGDIPEGYSVSREKKERFSLILESASTNQTSMYLCASFISGGAGYEQFFGPGTRLTVL.

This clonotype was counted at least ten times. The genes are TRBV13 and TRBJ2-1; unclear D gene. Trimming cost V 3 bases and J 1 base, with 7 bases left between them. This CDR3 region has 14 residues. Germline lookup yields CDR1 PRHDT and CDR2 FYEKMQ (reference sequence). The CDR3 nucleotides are TGTGCCAGCAGCTTGGCTATTTCCTACAATGAGCAGTTCTTC. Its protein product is CASSLAISYNEQFF.

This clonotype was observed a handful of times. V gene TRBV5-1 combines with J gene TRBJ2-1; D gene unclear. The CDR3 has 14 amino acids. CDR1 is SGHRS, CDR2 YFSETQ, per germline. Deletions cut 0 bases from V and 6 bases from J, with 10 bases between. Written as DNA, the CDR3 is TGCGCCAGCAGCTTGGGGGCAATCTCCAATGAGCAGTTCTTC. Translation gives CASSLGAISNEQFF.

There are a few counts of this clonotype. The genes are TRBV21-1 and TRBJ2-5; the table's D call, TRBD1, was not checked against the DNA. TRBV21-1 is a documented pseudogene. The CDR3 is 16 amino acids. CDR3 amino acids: CASSKVPGQGEETQYF. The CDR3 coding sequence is TGTGCCAGCAGCAAAGTACCGGGCCAGGGCGAAGAGACCCAGTACTTC.

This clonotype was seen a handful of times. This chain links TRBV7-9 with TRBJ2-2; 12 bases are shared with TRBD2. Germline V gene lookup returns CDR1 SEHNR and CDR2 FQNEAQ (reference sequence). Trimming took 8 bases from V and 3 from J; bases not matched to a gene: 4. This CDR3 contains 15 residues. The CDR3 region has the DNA TGTGCCAGCCTACTAGCGGGGGGCGACACCGGGGAGCTGTTTTTT. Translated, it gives CASLLAGGDTGELFF.

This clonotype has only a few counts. CDR3 nucleotides: TGTGCCAGCCGCCGGGGTACTAGCGGGGACAACAATGAGCAGTTCTTC. Its translation: CASRRGTSGDNNEQFF. This chain connects TRBV6-1 to TRBJ2-1, with 10 positions matching TRBD2. Per the germline V gene, CDR1 is MNHNS and CDR2 is SASEGT. The CDR3 has 16 residues. Losses at the gene ends were 8 bases for V and 5 bases for J; bases not matched to a gene: 12.

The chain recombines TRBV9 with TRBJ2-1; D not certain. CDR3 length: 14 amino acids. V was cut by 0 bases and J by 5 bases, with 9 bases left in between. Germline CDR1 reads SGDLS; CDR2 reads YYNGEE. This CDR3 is CASSVARTDNEQFF. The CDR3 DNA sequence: TGTGCCAGCAGCGTAGCCCGGACGGACAATGAGCAGTTCTTC.

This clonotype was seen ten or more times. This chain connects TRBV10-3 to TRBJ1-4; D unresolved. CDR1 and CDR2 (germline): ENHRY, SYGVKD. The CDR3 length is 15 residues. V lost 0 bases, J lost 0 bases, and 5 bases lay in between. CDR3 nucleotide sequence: TGTGCCATCAGTGAGTCTGCGGCAACTAATGAAAAACTGTTTTTT. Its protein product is CAISESAATNEKLFF.

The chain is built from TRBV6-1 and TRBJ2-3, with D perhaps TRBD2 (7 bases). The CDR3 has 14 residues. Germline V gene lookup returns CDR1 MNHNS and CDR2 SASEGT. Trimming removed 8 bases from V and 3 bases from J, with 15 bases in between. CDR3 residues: CASPKGGGTDTQYF. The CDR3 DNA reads TGTGCCAGCCCTAAGGGGGGGGGGACAGATACGCAGTATTTT.

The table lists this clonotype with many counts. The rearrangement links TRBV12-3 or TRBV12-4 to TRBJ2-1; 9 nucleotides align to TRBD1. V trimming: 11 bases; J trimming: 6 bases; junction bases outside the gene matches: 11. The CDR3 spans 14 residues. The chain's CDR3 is CASTGTGYSNEQFF. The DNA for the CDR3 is TGTGCCTCCACGGGGACAGGGTATTCCAATGAGCAGTTCTTC.

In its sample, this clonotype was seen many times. The CDR3 DNA is TGCAGTGGTTCGGACAGGGGCAATCAGCCCCAGCATTTT. Translation gives CSGSDRGNQPQHF. The rearrangement joins TRBV20-1 to TRBJ1-5; 8 bases match TRBD1. Germline V gene sequence: CDR1 DFQATT, CDR2 SNEGSKA (reference sequence). J lost 2 bases, V lost 7 bases, and 4 bases had no gene match. The CDR3 sequence is 13 residues long.

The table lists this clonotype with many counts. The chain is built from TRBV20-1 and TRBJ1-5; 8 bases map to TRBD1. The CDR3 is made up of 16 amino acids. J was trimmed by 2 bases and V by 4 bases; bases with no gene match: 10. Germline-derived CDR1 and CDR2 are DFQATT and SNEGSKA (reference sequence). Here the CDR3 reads CSAIGQGEYRNQPQHF. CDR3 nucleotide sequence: TGCAGTGCTATTGGACAGGGAGAGTATCGCAATCAGCCCCAGCATTTT.

CDR3 loop: CASMQSGNEQYV. CDR3 sequence (DNA): TGTGCCAGCATGCAGTCGGGGAACGAGCAGTACGTC. This chain connects TRBV6-6 to TRBJ2-7, with D perhaps TRBD2 (5 bases). CDR1 and CDR2 (germline): MNHNY, SVGAGI (reference sequence). V was clipped by 7 bases and J by 5 bases, with 12 bases between them. The CDR3 has 12 residues.

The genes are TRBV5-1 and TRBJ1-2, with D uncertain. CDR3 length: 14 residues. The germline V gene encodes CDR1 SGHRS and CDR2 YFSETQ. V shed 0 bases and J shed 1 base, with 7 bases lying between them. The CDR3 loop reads CASSLGPNNYGYTF. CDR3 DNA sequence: TGCGCCAGCAGCTTGGGTCCGAATAACTATGGCTACACCTTC.

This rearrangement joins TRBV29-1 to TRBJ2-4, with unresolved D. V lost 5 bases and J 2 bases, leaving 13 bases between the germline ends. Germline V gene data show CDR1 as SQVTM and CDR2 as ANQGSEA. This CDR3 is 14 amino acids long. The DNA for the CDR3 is TGCAGCGTTCTTGAGAGAAGCTCCAAAAACATTCAGTACTTC. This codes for CSVLERSSKNIQYF.

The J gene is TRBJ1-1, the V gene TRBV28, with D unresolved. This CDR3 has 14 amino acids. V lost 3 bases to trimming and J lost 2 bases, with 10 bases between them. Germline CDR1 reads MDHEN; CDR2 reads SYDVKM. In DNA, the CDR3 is TGTGCCAGCAGTTTGCCTGACGAAAACACTGAAGCTTTCTTT. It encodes CASSLPDENTEAFF.

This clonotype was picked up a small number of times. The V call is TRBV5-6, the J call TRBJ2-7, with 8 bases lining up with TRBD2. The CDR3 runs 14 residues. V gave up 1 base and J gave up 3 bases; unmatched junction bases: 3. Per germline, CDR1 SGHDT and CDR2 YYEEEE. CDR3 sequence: CASSLNSGVYEQYF. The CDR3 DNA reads TGTGCCAGCAGCTTGAATAGCGGGGTCTACGAGCAGTACTTC.

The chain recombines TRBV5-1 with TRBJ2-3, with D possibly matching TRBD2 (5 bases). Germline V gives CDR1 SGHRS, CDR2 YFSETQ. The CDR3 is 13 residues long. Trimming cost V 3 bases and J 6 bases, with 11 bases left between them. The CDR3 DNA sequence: TGCGCCAGCAGCTCGGACGGGAAGGATACGCAGTATTTT. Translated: CASSSDGKDTQYF.

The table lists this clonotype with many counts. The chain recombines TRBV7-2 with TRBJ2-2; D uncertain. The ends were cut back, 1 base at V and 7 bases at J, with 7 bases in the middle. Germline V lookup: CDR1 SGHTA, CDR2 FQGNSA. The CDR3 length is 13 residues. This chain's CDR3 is CASSLVWVGELFF. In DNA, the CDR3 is TGTGCCAGCAGCTTAGTTTGGGTCGGGGAGCTGTTTTTT.